This is a list of T cell receptor beta chains from one sample in a study of T cells in Graves' hyperthyroidism and ophthalmopathy. Each CDR3 protein gets one entry after TCRdb re-called the multiplex PCR reads with MiXCR. The sample lists roughly 510,000 distinct CDR3 sequences, 35% to 50% seen once, with about two fifths in the top ten. Specimen: peripheral blood or thyroid tissue (not recorded which). All receptors derive from an adult woman with Graves' disease, either hyperthyroidism or ophthalmopathy (not recorded which). The CDR3 runs from the conserved cysteine through the conserved F or W. The D gene is left open where the match is weak. Only part of the rows carry a size: once, few, many, or a class if the clone is expanded.

j_call | cdr3_length | d_call | v_call | clone_size | cdr3_nt | cdr3_aa
TRBJ2-2 | 13 | TRBD2 | TRBV6-1 | many | TGTGCCAGCAGTGGTCTAGCGGCGGGGGAGCTGTTTTTT | CASSGLAAGELFF
TRBJ1-3 | 14 | TRBD1 | TRBV10-3 | - | TGTGCCAGCAGTTTGTACAGGGGTGGAAACACCATATATTTT | CASSLYRGGNTIYF
TRBJ1-1 | 14 | - | TRBV6-4 | few | TGTGCCAGCAGTGACGGCTCCTTGGGCACTGAAGCTTTCTTT | CASSDGSLGTEAFF
TRBJ1-1 | 17 | - | TRBV7-8 | - | TGTGCCAGCAGCTTAGGGGGGCGGGTTAATACCAACACTGAAGCTTTCTTT | CASSLGGRVNTNTEAFF
TRBJ1-1 | 13 | - | TRBV25-1 | many | TGTGCCAGCAGTCCAAAGTGGCTTACTGAAGCTTTCTTT | CASSPKWLTEAFF
TRBJ2-7 | 16 | TRBD1 | TRBV20-1 | many | TGCAGTGCTACCAACCCGGGACAGGGAAGTTTCTACGAGCAGTACTTC | CSATNPGQGSFYEQYF
TRBJ2-5 | 14 | - | TRBV29-1 | - | TGCAGCGTTGATTGGTTTAAATTCCAAGAGACCCAGTACTTC | CSVDWFKFQETQYF
TRBJ1-1 | 14 | - | TRBV11-3 | many | TGTGCCAGCAGCTTAGATCCCGGGAACACTGAAGCTTTCTTT | CASSLDPGNTEAFF
TRBJ1-1 | 13 | - | TRBV7-9 | - | TGTGCCAGCGGAGGACTGACGAACACTGAAGCTTTCTTT | CASGGLTNTEAFF
TRBJ2-7 | 15 | - | TRBV20-1 | many | TGCAGTGCTAGGGCGCGTGGGGACCCGGTCTACGAGCAGTACTTC | CSARARGDPVYEQYF
TRBJ2-5 | 15 | - | TRBV10-3 | - | TGTGCCATCAGTGATGGAGGACAGCCCCAAGAGACCCAGTACTTC | CAISDGGQPQETQYF
TRBJ2-5 | 14 | - | TRBV19 | - | TGTGCCAGTAGGATGTTGGGGGCCGGTGAGACCCAGTACTTC | CASRMLGAGETQYF
TRBJ1-6 | 14 | - | TRBV7-2 | - | TGTGCCAGCAGACAGTATGATTCGTGGGAGCCCCTCCACTTT | CASRQYDSWEPLHF
TRBJ2-5 | 13 | - | TRBV2 | many | TGTGCCAGCAGTACCGACTTCAAAGAGACCCAGTACTTC | CASSTDFKETQYF
TRBJ1-2 | 14 | - | TRBV15 | - | TGTGCCACCAGCAGAGACACAGGTATCTATGGCTACACCTTC | CATSRDTGIYGYTF
TRBJ2-7 | 17 | TRBD2 | TRBV7-9 | many | TGTGCCAGCAGCAAACTACCGGGACTAGCGGGGGTATACGAGCAGTACTTC | CASSKLPGLAGVYEQYF
TRBJ1-1 | 13 | - | TRBV10-3 | few | TGTGCCATCACCTCGGACGGGAACACTGAAGCTTTCTTT | CAITSDGNTEAFF
TRBJ1-3 | 15 | TRBD1 | TRBV3-1 | - | TGTGCCAGCAGCCAAGTCCAGGGGGGTGGAAACACCATATATTTT | CASSQVQGGGNTIYF
TRBJ2-5 | 14 | - | TRBV7-2 | - | TGTGCCAGCAGCCACGACGCCTACCAAGAGACCCAGTACTTC | CASSHDAYQETQYF
TRBJ1-1 | 14 | TRBD1 | TRBV15 | - | TGTGCCACCAGCACCGAGACAGGGTTCGATGAAGCTTTCTTT | CATSTETGFDEAFF
TRBJ2-2 | 13 | - | TRBV2 | - | TGTGCCAGCAGTGCTTCGCCCTCGGGTGAGCTGTTTTTT | CASSASPSGELFF
TRBJ2-5 | 13 | - | TRBV2 | - | TGTGCCAGCTCACCACCTAGGGAAGAGACCCAGTACTTC | CASSPPREETQYF
TRBJ2-5 | 17 | TRBD2 | TRBV24-1 | - | TGTGCCACCAGTGATTCGACAGGGACTAGCGGGGGGGAGACCCAGTACTTC | CATSDSTGTSGGETQYF
TRBJ2-5 | 12 | - | TRBV6-1 | many | TGTGCCAGCAGTGAGACTTTTGTGGCCCAGTACTTC | CASSETFVAQYF
TRBJ1-2 | 14 | TRBD1 | TRBV7-9 | - | TGTGCCAGCAGCTTGGGACTCCCGGGACAGGGCTACACCTTC | CASSLGLPGQGYTF
TRBJ1-2 | 15 | TRBD1 | TRBV15 | - | TGTGCCACCAGCAAGGACAGGTCCTCGAACTATGGCTACACCTTC | CATSKDRSSNYGYTF
TRBJ2-5 | 13 | - | TRBV7-9 | few | TGTGCCAGCAGCTTCAGGGGGGAAGAGACCCAGTACTTC | CASSFRGEETQYF
TRBJ1-1 | 12 | TRBD1 | TRBV29-1 | - | TGCAGCTTGGGACAGCCGAGAGGTGAAGCTTTCTTT | CSLGQPRGEAFF
TRBJ1-5 | 16 | - | TRBV10-2 | few | TGTGCCAGCAGCCTTATTGGGGACGAGCACAATCAGCCCCAGCATTTT | CASSLIGDEHNQPQHF
TRBJ2-7 | 13 | - | TRBV4-1 | many | TGCGCCAGCAGCCAAGGAGAGCTACGGGCGCAGTACTTC | CASSQGELRAQYF
TRBJ2-5 | 14 | - | TRBV7-9 | few | TGTGCCAGCAGCCCCGGTCCCCGGGGGGAGACCCAGTACTTC | CASSPGPRGETQYF
TRBJ1-2 | 13 | - | TRBV27 | many | TGTGCCAGCAGCTTCGACAGGTACTATGGCTACACCTTC | CASSFDRYYGYTF
TRBJ2-5 | 16 | - | TRBV7-4 | - | TGTGCCACGGAGCCGGGACCCCCTCGGGCGGGAGAGACCCAGTACTTC | CATEPGPPRAGETQYF
TRBJ2-5 | 14 | - | TRBV4-1 | many | TGCGCCAGCAACCAGGACTCCTACCAAGAGACCCAGTACTTC | CASNQDSYQETQYF
TRBJ1-2 | 15 | - | TRBV6-6 | many | TGTGCCAGCAGTTACACGGGTTCTTCTAACTATGGCTACACCTTC | CASSYTGSSNYGYTF
TRBJ1-1 | 16 | - | TRBV5-4 | few | TGTGCCAGCAGCCACGATGGGCCTCAGGGGTACACTGAAGCTTTCTTT | CASSHDGPQGYTEAFF
TRBJ2-7 | 14 | TRBD1 | TRBV29-1 | few | TGCAGCGTGAGGCAGAACAGGGGACCCTACGAGCAGTACTTC | CSVRQNRGPYEQYF